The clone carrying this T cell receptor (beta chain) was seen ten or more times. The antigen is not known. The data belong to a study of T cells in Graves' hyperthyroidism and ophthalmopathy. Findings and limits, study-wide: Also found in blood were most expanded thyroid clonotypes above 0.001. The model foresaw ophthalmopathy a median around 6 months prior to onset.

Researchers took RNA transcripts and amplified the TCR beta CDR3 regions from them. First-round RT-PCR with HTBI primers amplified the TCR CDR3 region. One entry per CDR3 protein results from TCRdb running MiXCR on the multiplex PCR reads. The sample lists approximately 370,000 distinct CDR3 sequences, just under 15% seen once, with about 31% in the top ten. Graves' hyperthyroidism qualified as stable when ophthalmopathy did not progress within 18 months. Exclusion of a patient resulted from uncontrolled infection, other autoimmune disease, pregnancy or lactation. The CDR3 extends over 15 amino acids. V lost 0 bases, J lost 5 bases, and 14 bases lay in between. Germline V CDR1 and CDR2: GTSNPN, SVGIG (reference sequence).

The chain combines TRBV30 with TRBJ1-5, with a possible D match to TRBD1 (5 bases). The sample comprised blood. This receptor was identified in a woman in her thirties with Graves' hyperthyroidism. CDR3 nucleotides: TGTGCCTGGAGTGTTGGGGGTATAGGAGATCAGCCCCAGCATTTT. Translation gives CAWSVGGIGDQPQHF.